The following is a T cell receptor (beta chain) sequence with its context. What it recognizes is unknown. The sample belongs to a study of CD8+ T cells in alopecia areata. Study-level findings and limits: When scalp samples are sequenced, resident alphabeta T cells of normal skin are also captured.

Once RNA had been extracted, it was reverse transcribed into cDNA to act as the sequencing template. Repertoires were generated with immunoSEQ multiplex PCR, while TCRdb's copy carries only in-frame clones and drops some. The table lists about 30,000 clones, approximately 60% of them singletons, with roughly 18% in the top ten. CDR1 and CDR2 from the germline V gene are SGHRS and YFSETQ. Between the trimmed V and J ends, which lost 9 bases and 7 bases, there was a span of 13 bases. The CDR3 is 12 amino acids. The origin of this receptor is a human donor with alopecia areata. The chain combines TRBV5-1 with TRBJ2-2; D is unclear. The sequenced sample consisted of NKG2D-high CD8+ T cells sorted from blood. In DNA, the CDR3 is TGCGCCATCTCCTCCGGCGGCGGGGAGCTGTTTTTT. Its translation is CAISSGGGELFF.